Listed below are T cell receptor beta chains from one sample, sequenced in a study of T cells expressing NK-cell markers. Reprocessing the 5' RACE reads, TCRdb reports a single entry for every CDR3 protein and omits DNA. The sample data list over 200,000 distinct CDR3 sequences. Sequences were obtained from blood T cells: a sorted CD56 or NKG2C T cell subset, CD4+ or CD8+ T cells, or bulk PBMC T cells (not recorded which). The receptors derive from a man between 18 and 29 years old in good health. CDR3s include the opening cysteine and the closing phenylalanine or tryptophan. The order of the fields is V gene, J gene, CDR3 protein.

V gene: TRBV20-1
J gene: TRBJ2-3
CDR3 protein: CSVTKLAGEEVDTQYF

V gene: TRBV27
J gene: TRBJ2-7
CDR3 protein: CASSLSWDLRGYEQYF

V gene: TRBV5-1
J gene: TRBJ2-3
CDR3 protein: CASSLGGANSDTQYF

V gene: TRBV5-4
J gene: TRBJ1-2
CDR3 protein: CASRGQGNYGYTF

V gene: TRBV15
J gene: TRBJ2-1
CDR3 protein: CATSREGQDYNEQFF

V gene: TRBV27
J gene: TRBJ1-1
CDR3 protein: CASSPGTEMNTEAFF

V gene: TRBV15
J gene: TRBJ2-3
CDR3 protein: CATSRDPAGGLADTQYF

V gene: TRBV11-1
J gene: TRBJ1-1
CDR3 protein: CASRRDRGSNTEAFF

V gene: TRBV6-1
J gene: TRBJ1-1
CDR3 protein: CASSPPSTGLRTEAFF

V gene: TRBV20-1
J gene: TRBJ1-1
CDR3 protein: CSARASSGGRAFF

V gene: TRBV28
J gene: TRBJ2-7
CDR3 protein: CASSLPGLVGGEQYF

V gene: TRBV5-1
J gene: TRBJ2-2
CDR3 protein: CASRQDSGPGELFF

V gene: TRBV7-2
J gene: TRBJ2-7
CDR3 protein: CASSLQSSVGYEQYF

V gene: TRBV12-3/TRBV12-4
J gene: TRBJ2-5
CDR3 protein: CASSPGGGGTQYF

V gene: TRBV20-1
J gene: TRBJ1-3
CDR3 protein: CSALTVGNTIYF

V gene: TRBV7-2
J gene: TRBJ2-1
CDR3 protein: CASSPLRGAVRNEQFF

V gene: TRBV29-1
J gene: TRBJ2-2
CDR3 protein: CSVEDRDTGELFF

V gene: TRBV18
J gene: TRBJ2-3
CDR3 protein: CASSLQDRGTDTQYF

V gene: TRBV12-3/TRBV12-4
J gene: TRBJ1-4
CDR3 protein: CASSLARAGEKLFF

V gene: TRBV20-1
J gene: TRBJ2-3
CDR3 protein: CSARPGPSDTQYF

V gene: TRBV12-3/TRBV12-4
J gene: TRBJ2-1
CDR3 protein: CASSLGTSGNSNEQFF

V gene: TRBV29-1
J gene: TRBJ2-1
CDR3 protein: CSADPSGGDSYNEQFF

V gene: TRBV20-1
J gene: TRBJ2-1
CDR3 protein: CSARGEAGPNNEQFF

V gene: TRBV2
J gene: TRBJ2-1
CDR3 protein: CASKGLAQYNEQFF

V gene: TRBV19
J gene: TRBJ1-4
CDR3 protein: CASSPTGYNEKLFF

V gene: TRBV14
J gene: TRBJ2-5
CDR3 protein: CASSQRSSSGTETQYF